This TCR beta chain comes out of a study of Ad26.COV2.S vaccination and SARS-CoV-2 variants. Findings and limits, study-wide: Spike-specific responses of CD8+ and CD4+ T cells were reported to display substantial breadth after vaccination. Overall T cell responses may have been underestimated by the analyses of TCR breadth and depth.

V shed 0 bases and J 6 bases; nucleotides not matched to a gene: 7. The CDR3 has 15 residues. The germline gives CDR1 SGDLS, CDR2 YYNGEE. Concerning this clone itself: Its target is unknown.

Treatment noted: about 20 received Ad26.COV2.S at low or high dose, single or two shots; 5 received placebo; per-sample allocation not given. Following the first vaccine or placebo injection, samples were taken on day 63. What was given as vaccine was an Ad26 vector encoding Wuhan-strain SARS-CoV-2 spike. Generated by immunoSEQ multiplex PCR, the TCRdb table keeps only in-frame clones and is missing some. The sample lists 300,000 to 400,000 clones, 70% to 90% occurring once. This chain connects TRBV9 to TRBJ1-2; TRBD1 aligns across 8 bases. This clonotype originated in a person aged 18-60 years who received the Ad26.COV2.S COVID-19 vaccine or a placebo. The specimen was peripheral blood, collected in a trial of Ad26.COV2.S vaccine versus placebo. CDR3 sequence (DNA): TGTGCCAGCAGCGTAGCCGGACAGGGCGGAAATGGCTACACCTTC. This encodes CASSVAGQGGNGYTF. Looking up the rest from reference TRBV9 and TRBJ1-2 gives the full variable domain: DSGVTQTPKHLITATGQRVTLRCSPRSGDLSVYWYQQSLDQGLQFLIQYYNGEERAKGNILERFSAQQFPDLHSELNLSSLELGDSALYFCASSVAGQGGNGYTFGSGTRLTVV.